Listed here are 2 T cell receptor beta chains from one sample, sequenced in a study of blood T cell repertoires in COVID-19. The repertoire was sequenced with immunoSEQ multiplex PCR; TCRdb's copy has only in-frame clones and lacks some. The repertoire includes some 29,000 clones, roughly 85% of them detected once, and about a sixth sits in the top ten. Sequencing used peripheral blood. The receptors derive from a human donor in a cohort sampled during active COVID-19.

Only one count was recorded for this clone. It is likely a read error, because the conserved phenylalanine at the end of the CDR3 is missing. The chain combines TRBV5-5 with TRBJ1-1; tentatively, D is TRBD1 (6 bases). The CDR3 covers 14 residues. Germline CDR1 reads SGHKS; CDR2 reads YYEKEE (reference sequence). V was trimmed by 5 bases and J by 1 base, leaving 12 bases between them. CDR3 protein: CASSAGGQNTEAFL. The CDR3 DNA reads TGTGCCAGCAGTGCCGGGGGGCAGAACACTGAAGCTTTCCTT.

V is TRBV5-4 and J is TRBJ2-2; 7 bases agree with TRBD1. This CDR3 is 16 amino acids long. V shed 3 bases and J 0 bases; nucleotides not matched to a gene: 5. Germline loops: CDR1 SGHNT, CDR2 YYREEE (reference sequence). The CDR3 is CASSSGQIPNTGELFF. The CDR3 bases are TGTGCCAGCAGCTCGGGACAGATACCGAACACCGGGGAGCTGTTTTTT.